This passage covers 18 T cell receptor beta chains from one sample sequenced in a study of cytomegalovirus exposure and HLA in healthy donors. The PCR ran on 60 Vbeta and 13 Jbeta primers. The protocol was immunoSEQ multiplex PCR, while the TCRdb copy is restricted to in-frame clones and leaves out a portion. Among 100,000 to 120,000 clones listed, around 80% were seen once. Source material: PBMCs. These receptor sequences come from a man younger than 40 in good health and CMV-seropositive.

This chain joins TRBV15 and TRBJ1-4; TRBD1 matches at 10 bases. The germline CDR1 and CDR2 sequences are LNHNV and YYDKDF (reference sequence). The CDR3 covers 16 residues. Trimming took 0 bases from V and 9 from J; bases not matched to a gene: 7. The CDR3 region is CATSRDGTGQGKKLFF. Written as DNA, the CDR3 is TGTGCCACCAGCAGAGATGGGACGGGACAGGGGAAAAAACTGTTTTTT.

The chain employs TRBV20-1 and TRBJ2-5, with a weak D call TRBD1 (6 bases). The CDR3 is 11 amino acids. The germline V gene has CDR1 DFQATT and CDR2 SNEGSKA (reference sequence). Trimming took 6 bases from V and 3 from J, leaving 8 bases between them. CDR3 amino acids: CSAQGKETQYF. The DNA of the CDR3 is TGCAGTGCCCAGGGGAAAGAGACCCAGTACTTC.

V is TRBV10-3 and J is TRBJ2-3; 9 bases line up with TRBD1. The germline CDR1 and CDR2 sequences are ENHRY and SYGVKD. This CDR3 is 14 amino acids long. J was trimmed by 4 bases and V by 7 bases; bases with no gene match: 6. CDR3 residues: CAITPGQGADTQYF. The CDR3 DNA follows: TGTGCCATCACCCCGGGACAGGGTGCAGATACGCAGTATTTT.

The chain employs TRBV4-1 and TRBJ1-6; the match to TRBD1 covers 8 bases. The trim removed 6 bases at V and 9 bases at J, leaving 10 bases unmatched. The CDR3 sequence is 15 residues long. Germline V gives CDR1 MGHRA, CDR2 YSYEKL. CDR3 in amino acids: CASRQRTGLISPLHF. The CDR3 DNA sequence: TGCGCCAGCAGACAACGGACAGGGTTGATTTCACCCCTCCACTTT.

The chain is built from TRBV7-8 and TRBJ1-5; D ambiguous. The CDR3 covers 15 residues. V lost 4 bases to trimming and J lost 5 bases, with 15 bases between them. The germline CDR1 and CDR2 sequences are SGHVS and FQNEAQ. The DNA for the CDR3 is TGTGCCAGCAGCTGGACTCGAGTTCCCTATCAGCCCCAGCATTTT. Residues: CASSWTRVPYQPQHF.

This sequence joins TRBV7-9 and TRBJ2-7; 11 bases agree with TRBD2. The V segment lost 5 bases and the J segment 3 bases; nucleotides outside the gene matches: 6. Germline V gene sequence: CDR1 SEHNR, CDR2 FQNEAQ (reference sequence). This CDR3 spans 15 amino acids. CDR3 sequence reads: CASSLAGLAVYEQYF. The CDR3 DNA reads TGTGCCAGCAGCCTCGCGGGACTAGCGGTCTACGAGCAGTACTTC.

This clone was detected only a few times. The chain has TRBV19 and TRBJ2-5; D is possibly TRBD2 (5 bases). The V gene lost 3 bases and the J gene lost 3 bases, with 11 bases spanning the gap. Per the germline V gene, CDR1 is LNHDA and CDR2 is SQIVND (reference sequence). This CDR3 region has 14 residues. CDR3 residues: CASSMGDFEETQYF. The CDR3 DNA follows: TGTGCCAGTAGTATGGGAGACTTTGAAGAGACCCAGTACTTC.

The chain carries TRBV5-1 and TRBJ2-3; D unclear. Trimming stripped 3 bases from V and 4 bases from J, with 21 bases between. Looked up from germline, CDR1 is SGHRS and CDR2 is YFSETQ. This CDR3 spans 17 amino acids. This CDR3 is CASSSLLRSTRADTQYF. The DNA of the CDR3 is TGCGCCAGCAGCTCCCTACTCCGATCAACCCGGGCAGATACGCAGTATTTT.

The chain carries TRBV5-4 and TRBJ1-2; the D is unclear. The germline V gene has CDR1 SGHNT and CDR2 YYREEE (reference sequence). With 0 bases removed from V and 4 bases from J, the gap between germline ends came to 16 bases. This CDR3 is 16 amino acids long. This CDR3 reads CASSLGSPQTPYGYTF. In DNA form, the CDR3 reads TGTGCCAGCAGCTTGGGCTCCCCACAGACCCCCTATGGCTACACCTTC.

This clone was seen more than once but under ten times. V and J are TRBV5-1 and TRBJ1-4; 7 bases are shared with TRBD1. After removal of 3 bases from V and 7 bases from J, the junction contained 6 bases not matched to a gene. Germline assignment: CDR1 SGHRS and CDR2 YFSETQ. This CDR3 contains 14 residues. The CDR3: CASSSNTGAEKLFF. The CDR3 DNA sequence: TGCGCCAGCAGCTCTAACACAGGGGCTGAAAAACTGTTTTTT.

This clone has only one observation. This sequence joins TRBV2 and TRBJ2-7, with 8 nucleotides matching TRBD1. The CDR3 has 13 residues. Germline CDR1 SNHLY, CDR2 FYNNEI. The V segment lost 8 bases and the J segment 0 bases; nucleotides outside the gene matches: 3. Here the CDR3 reads CASGQGSSYEQYF. The CDR3 nucleotides read TGTGCCAGCGGACAGGGCAGCTCCTACGAGCAGTACTTC.

The chain employs TRBV5-1 and TRBJ1-2, with 7 nucleotides matching TRBD1. Looked up from germline, CDR1 is SGHRS and CDR2 is YFSETQ. This CDR3 is 13 amino acids long. Trimming at V came to 0 bases and at J to 6 bases, leaving 2 bases not matched to a gene. Written as DNA, the CDR3 is TGCGCCAGCAGCTTGGGACAGGGCGATGGCTACACCTTC. It specifies CASSLGQGDGYTF.

The chain recombines TRBV5-1 with TRBJ1-1; the match to TRBD1 covers 8 bases. Germline CDR1 and CDR2: SGHRS and YFSETQ. Trimming at V came to 1 base and at J to 2 bases, leaving 13 bases not matched to a gene. This CDR3 has 18 residues. The CDR3 nucleotides are TGCGCCAGCAGCTTGCCCTCGGACAGGGCGAGGGTCAACACTGAAGCTTTCTTT. Its translation is CASSLPSDRARVNTEAFF.

The chain has TRBV6-1 and TRBJ1-5, with a tentative D call TRBD1 (6 bases). Trimming cost V 3 bases and J 6 bases, with 12 bases left between them. CDR1 is MNHNS and CDR2 is SASEGT in the germline V gene. The CDR3 runs to 14 residues. The CDR3: CASSDQYRVQPQHF. In nucleotides, the CDR3 is TGTGCCAGCAGTGATCAATACAGGGTTCAGCCCCAGCATTTT.

The J gene is TRBJ1-1, the V gene TRBV7-8, with a possible D match to TRBD1 (5 bases). Trimming left V 2 bases short and J 9 bases short, with 13 bases between. The CDR3 contains 13 residues. CDR1 is SGHVS, CDR2 FQNEAQ, per germline. Here the CDR3 DNA reads TGTGCCAGCAGCTTAAGCACAGGACATAAAGCTTTCTTT. It yields the protein CASSLSTGHKAFF.

The rearrangement uses TRBV7-9 and TRBJ2-7; TRBD1 agrees at 7 bases. The CDR3 totals 13 residues. The germline V gene has CDR1 SEHNR and CDR2 FQNEAQ (reference sequence). Germline trimming cut 6 bases from V and 5 bases from J; bases unmatched to any gene: 7. The CDR3 reads CASSFGTDDEQYF. The CDR3 coding sequence is TGTGCCAGCAGTTTCGGGACAGACGACGAGCAGTACTTC. Drawing the rest from reference TRBV7-9 and TRBJ2-7, the complete variable domain is DTGVSQNPRHKITKRGQNVTFRCDPISEHNRLYWYRQTLGQGPEFLTYFQNEAQLEKSRLLSDRFSAERPKGSFSTLEIQRTEQGDSAMYLCASSFGTDDEQYFGPGTRLTVT.

The DNA for the CDR3 is TGCGCCAGCAGCTTACAGCCACCCAATTCACCCCTCCACTTT. Its protein is CASSLQPPNSPLHF. This chain connects TRBV5-1 to TRBJ1-6; the D is unclear. There are 14 residues in the CDR3. V shed 2 bases and J shed 7 bases, with 10 bases lying between them. Germline CDR1 SGHRS, CDR2 YFSETQ.

V is TRBV6-4 and J is TRBJ2-3; no clear D gene. In germline, CDR1 is MRHNA, CDR2 SNTAGT. The CDR3 has 16 amino acids. V was cut by 6 bases and J by 0 bases, with 16 bases left in between. The CDR3 loop reads CASSLNPVTSTDTQYF. The CDR3 DNA reads TGTGCCAGCAGCCTGAACCCGGTGACTAGCACAGATACGCAGTATTTT.